This T cell receptor (beta chain) was recorded in a study of chronic HIV infection and antiretroviral therapy. In its sample, this clonotype was seen a few times. Per the germline V gene, CDR1 is MNHEY and CDR2 is SVGEGT. V lost 7 bases, J lost 0 bases, and 13 bases lay in between. This CDR3 has 15 residues. TCRdb processed the 5' RACE reads anew with MiXCR; each CDR3 protein has one entry. The profile covers fewer than 40,000 distinct CDR3 sequences, with about 8.9% appearing a single time and around 3% taken by the ten largest. This rearrangement joins TRBV6-2 or TRBV6-3 to TRBJ1-5; no clear D. The sequenced sample consisted of peripheral blood. The receptor was derived from an adult who had HIV and had not received antiretroviral therapy, or was an uninfected healthy control (not recorded which). CDR3 sequence: CASTHQRDSNQPQHF. In DNA, the CDR3 is TGTGCCAGCACCCACCAGAGGGATAGCAATCAGCCCCAGCATTTT.